These 27 T cell receptor beta chains share one sample of origin, sequenced in a study of blood T cells in healthy people across ages (dated by TCRdb to the mid-2010s). Library prep was done by 5' RACE. Instrument used: Illumina HiSeq 2500. A second PCR of about 7 to 12 cycles was run with a J-beta primer mix and a sample-barcoded 5' primer. Starting from the raw public reads, TCRdb applied fastp trimming at Q25, assembled clones with MiXCR and retained in-frame beta chains. Records with the same CDR3 protein are collapsed into one entry carrying the most frequent genes and DNA. Counted in this sample were fewer than 700,000 distinct CDR3 sequences; less than 60% of them appeared once. The top ten clonotypes cover just under 25% of the sample. The specimen was blood. The receptors stem from an elderly man in good health.

The chain couples TRBV20-1 to TRBJ1-5; D perhaps matches TRBD1 (5 bases). Germline CDR1 reads DFQATT; CDR2 reads SNEGSKA (reference sequence). Trimming shortened V by 0 bases and J by 3 bases, and 12 bases separated the two germline ends. The CDR3 has 15 amino acids. The CDR3 loop is CSARDEGQINQPQHF. The CDR3 coding sequence is TGCAGTGCTAGAGATGAGGGGCAGATCAATCAGCCCCAGCATTTT.

This clonotype was recorded a few times. CDR3 amino acids: CATKSAAVGSNEQYF. DNA for the CDR3: TGTGCCACCAAATCCGCCGCGGTGGGGAGCAATGAGCAGTACTTC. The chain uses TRBV6-5 and TRBJ2-5, with D possibly TRBD2 on 5 matching bases. Germline CDR1 is MNHEY and CDR2 is SVGAGI. There are 15 residues in the CDR3. V was shortened by 10 bases and J by 11 bases, with 29 bases between the two germline ends.

This clonotype was counted between two and nine times. The rearrangement joins TRBV7-3 to TRBJ1-1, with unresolved D. The CDR3 runs to 13 residues. CDR1 is SGHTA, CDR2 FQGTGA, per germline. Trimming pared 6 bases from V and 3 bases from J, leaving 11 bases between. The CDR3 is CASSRGWDTEAFF. DNA for the CDR3: TGTGCCAGCAGTCGGGGATGGGACACTGAAGCTTTCTTT.

This chain joins TRBV27 and TRBJ1-4, with no clear D. CDR1 is MNHEY, CDR2 SMNVEV, per germline (reference sequence). Trimming pared 3 bases from V and 8 bases from J, leaving 13 bases between. This CDR3 comprises 14 residues. In DNA, the CDR3 is TGTGCCAGCAGTTTTAATGGGGAAGGGGAAAAACTGTTTTTT. It is translated as CASSFNGEGEKLFF. The whole variable domain, filled in from reference TRBV27 and TRBJ1-4, reads EAQVTQNPRYLITVTGKKLTVTCSQNMNHEYMSWYRQDPGLGLRQIYYSMNVEVTDKGDVPEGYKVSRKEKRNFPLILESPSPNQTSLYFCASSFNGEGEKLFFGSGTQLSVL.

The chain couples TRBV7-2 to TRBJ2-3; possibly TRBD2 for D (7 bases). Per the germline V gene, CDR1 is SGHTA and CDR2 is FQGNSA. The CDR3 covers 15 residues. V was pared by 1 base and J by 7 bases, with 15 bases between. The CDR3 nucleotides read TGTGCCAGCAGCTTAGAGGGAGGGGGGAGATATACGCAGTATTTT. Translating gives CASSLEGGGRYTQYF.

To note about this clonotype: Likely a read error: the CDR3 ends without its conserved phenylalanine or tryptophan. The chain joins TRBV7-8 to TRBJ2-3; the D gene is possibly TRBD2 (7 bases). The CDR3 loop spans 15 amino acids. Per germline, CDR1 SGHVS and CDR2 FQNEAQ. Trimming left V 3 bases short and J 6 bases short, with 16 bases between. Here the CDR3 DNA reads TGTGCCAGCAGCTTCACTAGAGGGGGGGCTGATACGCAGTATTCT. Amino acids: CASSFTRGGADTQYS.

This chain joins TRBV3-1 and TRBJ1-1; no clear D gene. The ends were cut back, 0 bases at V and 5 bases at J, with 13 bases in the middle. CDR1 and CDR2 from the germline V gene are LGHDT and YNNKEL (reference sequence). The CDR3 loop spans 15 amino acids. The CDR3 nucleotides are TGTGCCAGCAGCCAAGACGGCCGGGCCGCAACTGAAGCTTTCTTT. It yields the protein CASSQDGRAATEAFF. The full variable domain, with the rest looked up from reference TRBV3-1 and TRBJ1-1, is DTAVSQTPKYLVTQMGNDKSIKCEQNLGHDTMYWYKQDSKKFLKIMFSYNNKELIINETVPNRFSPKSPDKAHLNLHINSLELGDSAVYFCASSQDGRAATEAFFGQGTRLTVV.

This clonotype was seen only a few times. The chain combines TRBV4-2 with TRBJ2-1; D is undetermined. From germline, CDR1 is LGHNA and CDR2 YNFKEQ. The length of the CDR3 is 17 residues. The V end was cut by 0 bases, the J end by 0 bases, with 12 bases between. CDR3 sequence: CASSQDISRPSYNEQFF. DNA of the CDR3: TGTGCCAGCAGCCAAGATATAAGCCGGCCCTCCTACAATGAGCAGTTCTTC.

The CDR3 region is CSVTDGGIQYF. CDR3 nucleotides: TGCAGCGTTACGGATGGAGGCATTCAGTACTTC. The V and J genes are TRBV29-1 and TRBJ2-4; D is possibly TRBD2 (5 bases). Germline V CDR1 and CDR2: SQVTM, ANQGSEA. This CDR3 spans 11 amino acids. V lost 5 bases to trimming and J lost 9 bases, with 11 bases between them.

The genes are TRBV20-1 and TRBJ2-7, with a tentative D call TRBD2 (5 bases). Germline-derived CDR1 and CDR2 are DFQATT and SNEGSKA (reference sequence). The CDR3 has 16 residues. V dropped 2 bases and J dropped 0 bases, with 17 bases sitting between them. CDR3 DNA: TGCAGTGCTAGATCTCGAATAGGGAGCTCCTCCTACGAGCAGTACTTC. Translated: CSARSRIGSSSYEQYF.

Points on this clonotype: A clone one base away is much larger, so this may be a read error. This chain joins TRBV6-1 and TRBJ2-6; 9 bases agree with TRBD1. Per the germline V gene, CDR1 is MNHNS and CDR2 is SASEGT. The CDR3 spans 17 residues. In DNA, the CDR3 is TGTGCCGGCAGTCGCCGGACAGGGGTGGTTGGGGCCAACGTCCTGACTTTC. It encodes CAGSRRTGVVGANVLTF.

CDR3 sequence: CASSCPGEAEAFF. The CDR3 nucleotides are TGTGCCAGCAGTTGCCCGGGCGAGGCTGAAGCTTTCTTT. The chain combines TRBV6-6 with TRBJ1-1; D gene uncertain. CDR3 length equals 13 residues. V lost 4 bases, J lost 6 bases, and 12 bases lay in between. Germline assignment: CDR1 MNHNY and CDR2 SVGAGI (reference sequence).

The chain has TRBV20-1 and TRBJ1-3, with TRBD1 as a possible D gene (6 bases). V lost 6 bases and J lost 0, with 9 bases in between. The CDR3 contains 13 residues. Germline CDR1 is DFQATT and CDR2 is SNEGSKA (reference sequence). The CDR3 loop is CSAWTVSGNTIYF. As DNA, the CDR3 is TGCAGTGCCTGGACAGTCTCTGGAAACACCATATATTTT.

V and J are TRBV12-3 or TRBV12-4 and TRBJ2-1; D remains ambiguous. The V gene lost 7 bases and the J gene lost 4 bases, with 17 bases spanning the gap. The length of the CDR3 is 15 residues. CDR3 nucleotide sequence: TGTGCCAGCACCCCGGGTAGGGAACGGTACAATGAGCAGTTCTTC. Amino acids: CASTPGRERYNEQFF.

The chain is built from TRBV7-9 and TRBJ1-4; possible D gene TRBD1, 5 bases. Trimming took 8 bases from V and 2 from J, leaving 15 bases between them. The CDR3 has 15 residues. Germline V CDR1 and CDR2: SEHNR, FQNEAQ (reference sequence). This chain's CDR3 is CASGGHSRTNEKLFF. The CDR3 DNA sequence: TGTGCCAGCGGTGGACACTCTAGGACTAATGAAAAACTGTTTTTT.

There are a few counts of this clonotype. The chain uses TRBV7-3 and TRBJ2-5; 8 bases match TRBD1. Germline lookup yields CDR1 SGHTA and CDR2 FQGTGA. Losses at the gene ends were 1 base for V and 3 bases for J; bases not matched to a gene: 10. The length of the CDR3 is 17 residues. The CDR3 is CASSLNVGTGVEETQYF. The CDR3 nucleotides are TGTGCCAGCAGCTTAAATGTCGGGACAGGAGTAGAAGAGACCCAGTACTTC.

V and J are TRBV7-9 and TRBJ2-1; TRBD1 matches 8 bases. The CDR3 is 13 residues long. From germline, CDR1 is SEHNR and CDR2 FQNEAQ (reference sequence). The V and J ends lost 8 bases and 3 bases, in that order; junction bases with no gene match: 3. CDR3 bases: TGTGCCAGCGGCACAGGGGGCTACAATGAGCAGTTCTTC. It is translated as CASGTGGYNEQFF.

Regarding this clonotype: The conserved closing phenylalanine or tryptophan is absent in this CDR3, likely reflecting a read error. This chain joins TRBV12-3 or TRBV12-4 and TRBJ2-3, with 9 bases aligning to TRBD1. The CDR3 totals 15 residues. Germline trimming cut 5 bases from V and 2 bases from J; bases unmatched to any gene: 5. CDR3 amino acids: CASSLGQGNTDTQYL. The DNA of the CDR3 is TGTGCCAGCAGTCTGGGACAGGGCAACACAGATACGCAGTATTTG.

The V and J genes are TRBV21-1 and TRBJ1-4. TRBV21-1 is a pseudogene segment. This CDR3 spans 12 amino acids. Here the CDR3 reads CASSHEYGGLFF. The CDR3 region has the DNA TGTGCCAGCAGCCACGAGTACGGAGGACTGTTTTTT.

The gene calls are TRBV5-1 and TRBJ2-5; 10 bases agree with TRBD1. The trim removed 7 bases at V and 5 bases at J, leaving 8 bases unmatched. The CDR3 sequence is 14 residues long. Germline V gene sequence: CDR1 SGHRS, CDR2 YFSETQ. Here the CDR3 DNA reads TGCGCCAGCGGCGGGACAGGGGTTGGCGAGACCCAGTACTTC. This encodes CASGGTGVGETQYF.

The chain recombines TRBV27 with TRBJ2-5; tentative D call: TRBD1 (6 bases). Germline CDR1 reads MNHEY; CDR2 reads SMNVEV (reference sequence). This CDR3 is built from 12 residues. V was clipped by 0 bases and J by 11 bases, with 10 bases between them. The CDR3 loop reads CASSLSGTSQYF. DNA of the CDR3: TGTGCCAGCAGTTTATCCGGGACATCACAGTACTTC.

This clonotype was observed many times. V and J are TRBV6-5 and TRBJ2-1; TRBD1 is a possible D gene (6 bases). V dropped 7 bases and J dropped 4 bases, with 20 bases sitting between them. The CDR3 covers 16 residues. Germline values: CDR1 MNHEY, CDR2 SVGAGI. As DNA, the CDR3 is TGTGCCAGCATGGATTCTTCCGGGACAAGGTACAATGAGCAGTTCTTC. Its protein is CASMDSSGTRYNEQFF.

The chain is built from TRBV28 and TRBJ2-5, with D tentatively TRBD1 (6 bases). The J call may not be correct, given that the DNA end is closer to TRBJ2-7. This CDR3 contains 15 residues. Looked up from germline, CDR1 is MDHEN and CDR2 is SYDVKM. This CDR3 is CASSPETGKTYEQYF. The CDR3 nucleotides are TGTGCCAGCAGTCCCGAGACAGGAAAAACCTACGAGCAGTACTTC.

This chain uses TRBV11-3 with TRBJ1-1, with D perhaps TRBD1 (5 bases). The CDR3 extends over 15 amino acids. Per the germline V gene, CDR1 is SGHNT and CDR2 is YENEEA. Between the trimmed V and J ends, which lost 5 bases and 1 base, there was a span of 14 bases. The CDR3 nucleotides read TGTGCCAGCAGCCCCTCCGGGACGGCGAACACTGAAGCTTTCTTT. Its protein is CASSPSGTANTEAFF.

The V call is TRBV7-3, the J call TRBJ2-1, with D perhaps matching TRBD1 (6 bases). In germline, CDR1 is SGHTA, CDR2 FQGTGA. The CDR3 has 14 residues. V was trimmed by 5 bases and J by 5 bases, leaving 13 bases between them. The CDR3: CASSGTSDHNEQFF. The CDR3 DNA reads as TGTGCCAGCAGCGGGACATCCGATCACAATGAGCAGTTCTTC.

This clonotype appeared a single time. The chain carries TRBV7-2 and TRBJ2-5, with D perhaps matching TRBD1 or TRBD2 (5 bases each). Trimming shortened V by 5 bases and J by 4 bases, and 32 bases separated the two germline ends. The CDR3 runs to 20 residues. Germline V gene lookup returns CDR1 SGHTA and CDR2 FQGNSA. The CDR3 protein is CASSPPGGGTLSSMVETQYF. The CDR3 DNA follows: TGTGCCAGCAGCCCCCCTGGAGGTGGGACCTTGAGCAGCATGGTAGAGACCCAGTACTTC. The entire variable domain, with the rest obtained from reference TRBV7-2 and TRBJ2-5, is as follows: GAGVSQSPSNKVTEKGKDVELRCDPISGHTALYWYRQSLGQGLEFLIYFQGNSAPDKSGLPSDRFSAERTGGSVSTLTIQRTQQEDSAVYLCASSPPGGGTLSSMVETQYFGPGTRLLVL.

This clonotype appeared a few times. This rearrangement joins TRBV7-2 to TRBJ2-3; either TRBD1 or TRBD2 may supply D (5 bases each). Germline values: CDR1 SGHTA, CDR2 FQGNSA. V shed 4 bases and J shed 2 bases, with 13 bases lying between them. The CDR3 runs 15 residues. The CDR3 coding sequence is TGTGCCAGCAGCTCCCGGGACGGTATCACAGATACGCAGTATTTT. Residues: CASSSRDGITDTQYF.